Below are 14 T cell receptor beta chains sequenced from a single sample in a study of response to subunit inactivated influenza vaccine. Via MiXCR, TCRdb re-called the RT-PCR reads, giving one row per CDR3 protein. The sample consists of hundreds of thousands of distinct CDR3 sequences, approximately 10% of them appearing once. Specimen: PBMCs from blood, collected on the day of vaccination. Receptors originate from a man aged 50-60 years who received an inactivated influenza vaccine.

This clonotype was detected only a few times. The chain links TRBV18 to TRBJ2-4, with TRBD2 as a possible D gene (6 bases). CDR3 length: 16 residues. From germline, CDR1 is KGHSH and CDR2 LQKENI. V lost 0 bases and J 0 bases, leaving 9 bases between the germline ends. The CDR3 loop is CASSPPGLVAKNIQYF. The CDR3 coding sequence is TGTGCCAGCTCACCACCGGGACTCGTAGCCAAAAACATTCAGTACTTC. The complete variable domain, with remaining parts taken from reference TRBV18 and TRBJ2-4, reads NAGVMQNPRHLVRRRGQEARLRCSPMKGHSHVYWYRQLPEEGLKFMVYLQKENIIDESGMPKERFSAEFPKEGPSILRIQQVVRGDSAAYFCASSPPGLVAKNIQYFGAGTRLSVL.

The V and J genes are TRBV11-2 and TRBJ2-5; D remains ambiguous. Germline CDR1 reads SGHAT; CDR2 reads FQNNGV. CDR3 length equals 14 residues. Trimming removed 3 bases from V and 3 bases from J, with 11 bases in between. The CDR3 reads CASSFPGREETQYF. The CDR3 DNA reads TGTGCCAGCAGCTTCCCTGGCCGAGAAGAGACCCAGTACTTC.

This clonotype was detected a few times. The J gene is TRBJ2-2, the V gene TRBV28; no clear D gene. CDR1 and CDR2 from the germline V gene are MDHEN and SYDVKM. The CDR3 extends over 12 amino acids. Trimming cost V 7 bases and J 6 bases, with 9 bases left between them. DNA for the CDR3: TGTGCCAGCAAGATCGACGCCGGGGAGCTGTTTTTT. It is translated as CASKIDAGELFF.

This clonotype was found a few times. The chain combines TRBV2 with TRBJ2-7, with D possibly TRBD1 on 5 matching bases. Trimming shortened V by 3 bases and J by 2 bases, and 8 bases separated the two germline ends. The germline V gene encodes CDR1 SNHLY and CDR2 FYNNEI. There are 13 residues in the CDR3. The CDR3 sequence: CASSDRQTYEQYF. DNA of the CDR3: TGTGCCAGCAGTGATAGACAGACCTACGAGCAGTACTTC.

This chain connects TRBV10-2 to TRBJ2-4; TRBD2 agrees at 7 bases. This CDR3 has 15 amino acids. With 2 bases clipped from V and 1 base from J, the junction kept 2 bases outside the gene matches. Germline CDR1 and CDR2: WSHSY and SAAADI. The CDR3 bases are TGCGCCAGCAGTGAGCCCGGGGGGGCCAAAAACATTCAGTACTTC. This codes for CASSEPGGAKNIQYF.

This clonotype was detected a few times. This rearrangement joins TRBV3-1 to TRBJ2-7; D remains unclear. Germline-derived CDR1 and CDR2 are LGHDT and YNNKEL (reference sequence). The V end lost 0 bases, the J end lost 9 bases, and 12 bases lay between the germline ends. The CDR3 loop spans 13 amino acids. The CDR3 reads CASSQDPAVGQYF. The DNA of the CDR3 is TGTGCCAGCAGCCAAGATCCAGCCGTCGGGCAGTACTTC.

This clonotype has just a few counts. The rearrangement uses TRBV7-6 and TRBJ2-7; TRBD1 aligns across 7 bases. The germline V gene has CDR1 SGHVS and CDR2 FNYEAQ. The CDR3 contains 13 residues. V lost 6 bases and J lost 4; bases outside the gene matches: 6. CDR3: CASSTGVGYEQYF. CDR3 in DNA: TGTGCCAGCAGTACAGGGGTGGGTTACGAGCAGTACTTC. Full variable domain (remainder filled in from reference TRBV7-6 and TRBJ2-7): GAGVSQSPRYKVTKRGQDVALRCDPISGHVSLYWYRQALGQGPEFLTYFNYEAQQDKSGLPNDRFSAERPEGSISTLTIQRTEQRDSAMYRCASSTGVGYEQYFGPGTRLTVT.

Only a few counts were recorded for this clonotype. The genes are TRBV6-4 and TRBJ1-2, with 8 nucleotides matching TRBD1. V lost 3 bases and J lost 2; bases outside the gene matches: 5. Germline values: CDR1 MRHNA, CDR2 SNTAGT. The CDR3 runs 15 residues. The CDR3 protein is CASSESGGANYGYTF. As DNA, the CDR3 is TGTGCCAGCAGTGAATCAGGGGGCGCAAACTATGGCTACACCTTC.

This clonotype was counted between two and nine times. The rearrangement uses TRBV11-2 and TRBJ2-1; tentative D call: TRBD1 (6 bases). The CDR3 extends over 13 amino acids. Looked up from germline, CDR1 is SGHAT and CDR2 is FQNNGV. Trimming left V 4 bases short and J 12 bases short, with 16 bases between. In DNA form, the CDR3 reads TGTGCCAGCAGCTCCAGGACAGTTTTTGTGCAGTTCTTC. Amino acid sequence: CASSSRTVFVQFF.

This clonotype was detected ten times or more. The genes are TRBV3-1 and TRBJ1-2; D is uncertain. The ends were cut back, 4 bases at V and 2 bases at J, with 8 bases in the middle. The germline gives CDR1 LGHDT, CDR2 YNNKEL (reference sequence). The CDR3 covers 13 residues. CDR3 loop: CASSRQANYGYTF. The CDR3 nucleotides are TGTGCCAGCAGCCGTCAGGCCAACTATGGCTACACCTTC.

As DNA, the CDR3 is TGTGCCAGCAGCCCCCGACAGGGTGATAGCAATCAGCCCCAGCATTTT. Residues: CASSPRQGDSNQPQHF. The J gene is TRBJ1-5, the V gene TRBV12-3 or TRBV12-4; 7 bases are shared with TRBD1. After removal of 6 bases from V and 0 bases from J, the junction contained 8 bases not matched to a gene. The CDR3 is made up of 16 amino acids.

This clonotype occurred a few times. The rearrangement links TRBV7-6 to TRBJ2-7; TRBD2 matches 13 bases. V lost 5 bases, J lost 4 bases, and 8 bases stayed unmatched. CDR1 is SGHVS, CDR2 FNYEAQ, per germline. The CDR3 extends over 16 amino acids. This chain's CDR3 is CASSKGLAGIRYEQYF. CDR3 bases: TGTGCCAGCAGCAAGGGACTAGCGGGAATCAGATACGAGCAGTACTTC.

CDR3 DNA: TGTGCCAGCAGCTTGGGGACTAGCGGGAGATGGTATGAGCAGTTCTTC. It is translated as CASSLGTSGRWYEQFF. This sequence joins TRBV5-6 and TRBJ2-1; TRBD2 matches 13 bases. The CDR3 loop spans 16 amino acids. V dropped 0 bases and J dropped 8; count of bases not matched to a gene: 5. The V gene's germline CDR1 is SGHDT and CDR2 YYEEEE.

This chain joins TRBV6-2 or TRBV6-3 and TRBJ2-2, with 8 bases matching TRBD2. The CDR3 length is 16 residues. CDR1 and CDR2 (germline): MNHEY, SVGEGT. V trimming: 2 bases; J trimming: 4 bases; junction bases outside the gene matches: 6. The CDR3: CASSYRAGGFTGELFF. DNA of the CDR3: TGTGCCAGCAGTTACCGGGCGGGAGGATTCACCGGGGAGCTGTTTTTT.